This passage covers 3 T cell receptor beta chains from one sample sequenced in a study of T cell responses to AZD1222 COVID-19 vaccine. The protocol was immunoSEQ multiplex PCR, while the TCRdb copy is restricted to in-frame clones and leaves out a portion. Of 150,000 or so clones listed, around 88% are singletons. Sequences were derived from peripheral blood, sampled on day 0 of AZD1222 vaccination. These receptors all stem from an adult in good health.

The chain uses TRBV5-1 and TRBJ2-3; 9 bases fit TRBD2. CDR1 and CDR2 (germline): SGHRS, YFSETQ. V lost 10 bases and J lost 2; bases outside the gene matches: 8. The CDR3 runs to 14 residues. CDR3 residues: CAGSAGGYTDTQYF. For the CDR3, the DNA is TGCGCCGGCTCAGCGGGGGGCTACACAGATACGCAGTATTTT.

This clone was counted ten times or more. The chain is built from TRBV7-2 and TRBJ2-7, with D perhaps TRBD1 (5 bases). The CDR3 is 12 residues long. Germline assignment: CDR1 SGHTA and CDR2 FQGNSA. V was clipped by 4 bases and J by 4 bases, with 8 bases between them. CDR3 nucleotide sequence: TGTGCCAGCAGCTCCCAGGGATACGAGCAGTACTTC. As protein: CASSSQGYEQYF.

V usage is TRBV3-1 (or the pseudogene TRBV3-2) and J usage is TRBJ1-3; D is ambiguous. Germline V lookup: CDR1 LGHDT, CDR2 YNNKEL (reference sequence). V lost 4 bases to trimming and J lost 0 bases, with 10 bases between them. The CDR3 contains 15 residues. The CDR3 sequence: CASSPLGSSGNTIYF. CDR3 DNA: TGTGCCAGCAGCCCCCTCGGCAGCTCTGGAAACACCATATATTTT.